The TCR beta chain under discussion was sequenced for a study of shared clonotypes between healthy human individuals. Study information: The plates for each donor numbered three CD4 naive, three CD4 memory, two CD8 naive and one CD8 memory. Findings of the study overall: The four-donor shared clonotypes exceeded non-shared clonotypes in generation probability, with non-shared ones scoring lower.

Details on this clone: Its cognate antigen is unknown.

Original processing notes: ImmunoSEQ output held junction-only sequences without quality scores, so filtering differed. Here immunoSEQ multiplex PCR was the method, and the copy in TCRdb shows in-frame clones only, minus some. The V and J calls and clone size come from that table; D and trimming were worked out from the DNA. The sample carries millions of clones, 85% to 95% recorded once. The sequenced sample consisted of naive CD4+ T cells from PBMCs. Subset defined: CD45RA+ positively selected. The TCR was taken from a young man in good health. Some clones in this sample may be carry-over from other donors' samples.

This CDR3 is CASSLGGHYEQFF. The DNA for the CDR3 is TGTGCCAGCAGTTTAGGGGGGCACTATGAGCAGTTCTTC. This rearrangement joins TRBV28 to TRBJ2-1; the D gene could be TRBD1 or TRBD2 (6 bases each). V dropped 2 bases and J dropped 8 bases, with 10 bases sitting between them. This CDR3 has 13 residues. Looked up from germline, CDR1 is MDHEN and CDR2 is SYDVKM. The full variable domain, rest sourced from reference TRBV28 and TRBJ2-1, is DVKVTQSSRYLVKRTGEKVFLECVQDMDHENMFWYRQDPGLGLRLIYFSYDVKMKEKGDIPEGYSVSREKKERFSLILESASTNQTSMYLCASSLGGHYEQFFGPGTRLTVL.